This TCR beta chain was sequenced for a study of blood T cell repertoires in COVID-19. This CDR3 has 15 residues. V lost 8 bases to trimming and J lost 1 base; unmatched junction nucleotides: 8. Per germline, CDR1 LNHNV and CDR2 YYDKDF (reference sequence). Profiled with immunoSEQ multiplex PCR; TCRdb holds only in-frame clones, not every one. Of around 370,000 clones in the sample, about 90% were seen once. This clone is a singleton in its sample. The clonotype was recovered from a woman between 18 and 30 years old who had recovered from COVID-19. This chain joins TRBV15 and TRBJ2-3; 8 nucleotides match TRBD2. Sample: peripheral blood. The CDR3 reads CATEELAGRTDTQYF. DNA for the CDR3: TGTGCCACCGAAGAGTTAGCGGGGCGCACAGATACGCAGTATTTT.